This TCR beta chain came from a study of blood T cell repertoires in COVID-19. Sequenced by immunoSEQ multiplex PCR; TCRdb stores in-frame clones only, minus some. The sample has around 450,000 clones; 90% are singletons. The CDR3 sequence is 12 residues long. Trimming removed 6 bases from V and 10 bases from J, with 15 bases in between. The sample consisted of PBMCs or T cells enriched from blood (not recorded which). This TCR came from a man younger than 35 who had recovered from COVID-19. The gene calls are TRBV12-3 or TRBV12-4 and TRBJ1-1; D not resolved. CDR3 nucleotides: TGTGCCAGCAGCTTCTTTGGTGGAGGAGCTTTCTTT. Translation gives CASSFFGGGAFF.